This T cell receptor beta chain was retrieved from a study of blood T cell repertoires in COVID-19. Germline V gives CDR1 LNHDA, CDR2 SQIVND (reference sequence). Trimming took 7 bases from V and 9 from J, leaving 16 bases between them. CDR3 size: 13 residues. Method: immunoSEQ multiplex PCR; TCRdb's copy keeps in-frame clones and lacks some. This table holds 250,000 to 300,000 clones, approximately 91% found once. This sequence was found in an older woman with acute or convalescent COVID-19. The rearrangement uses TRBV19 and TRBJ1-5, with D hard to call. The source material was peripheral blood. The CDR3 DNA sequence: TGTGCCAGTAACTCTTTTCTGTCCTCGCCCCAGCATTTT. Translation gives CASNSFLSSPQHF.